These 4 T cell receptor beta chains share one sample of origin, sequenced in a study of blood T cell repertoires in COVID-19. Using immunoSEQ multiplex PCR, the repertoire was profiled, and TCRdb retains in-frame clones only, with some absent. Of approximately 140,000 clones listed, roughly 84% are singletons. Sequenced input: PBMCs or T cells enriched from blood (not recorded which). Every receptor here comes from a man in his forties or fifties in a cohort exposed to, infected with or recovered from COVID-19 (not recorded which).

The chain is built from TRBV11-2 and TRBJ2-7; 8 nucleotides agree with TRBD2. The CDR3 totals 13 residues. The germline V gene has CDR1 SGHAT and CDR2 FQNNGV. Trimming removed 6 bases from V and 4 bases from J; junction bases left unmatched: 5. CDR3 in amino acids: CASRRLAMYEQYF. In nucleotides, the CDR3 is TGTGCCAGCAGAAGACTAGCGATGTACGAGCAGTACTTC.

This rearrangement joins TRBV2 to TRBJ2-7, with D possibly being TRBD1 (6 bases). Between the trimmed V and J ends, which lost 1 base and 3 bases, there was a span of 10 bases. This CDR3 has 14 amino acids. From germline, CDR1 is SNHLY and CDR2 FYNNEI. CDR3 in DNA: TGTGCCAGCAGTGAAGGTGGGGGCAACTACGAGCAGTACTTC. It codes for CASSEGGGNYEQYF.

V usage is TRBV6-5 and J usage is TRBJ2-7; the match to TRBD1 covers 10 bases. V lost 5 bases and J lost 6; bases outside the gene matches: 4. The CDR3 is made up of 13 amino acids. From germline, CDR1 is MNHEY and CDR2 SVGAGI. This CDR3 is CASSRQGAGEQYF. CDR3 DNA sequence: TGTGCCAGCAGTCGACAGGGGGCCGGCGAGCAGTACTTC.

The chain employs TRBV2 and TRBJ1-1; 7 nucleotides match TRBD1. The J segment lost 1 base and the V segment lost 7 bases, leaving 6 bases of the junction unmatched. This CDR3 is 14 amino acids long. The germline V gene encodes CDR1 SNHLY and CDR2 FYNNEI. The CDR3 reads CASTATGRNTEAFF. CDR3 sequence (DNA): TGTGCCAGCACTGCGACAGGGCGGAACACTGAAGCTTTCTTT.